The 15 T cell receptor beta chains below were found in one sample sequenced in a study of spatial heterogeneity in lung cancer. Stated time point: sample taken at primary tumor resection. Material for sequencing was whole RNA from tumor, nontumor lung or frozen PBMC, left unsorted. TCRdb independently ran MiXCR on the 5' RACE reads; one entry per CDR3 protein. The table includes several thousand distinct CDR3 sequences, 18% detected once. This material consisted of normal lung tissue next to the tumor, taken at surgery. The receptors derive from a male donor with early-stage non-small cell lung cancer.

By share of the sample, this clonotype is medium-sized. The size of this beta chain means little, since it is a stray read in a library made for alpha chains. The V gene is TRBV18, the J gene TRBJ2-5, with D tentatively TRBD2 (5 bases). V was clipped by 3 bases and J by 5 bases, with 10 bases between them. The CDR3 runs to 13 residues. Looked up from germline, CDR1 is KGHSH and CDR2 is LQKENI. In DNA form, the CDR3 reads TGTGCCAGCTCACCTCGGTCGGGGGAGACCCAGTACTTC. Residues: CASSPRSGETQYF.

Sample share makes this clonotype medium-sized (0.01 to 0.1%). This beta chain turned up in a library designed for alpha chains; as an off-target read, its abundance says little. The gene calls are TRBV2 and TRBJ2-5; TRBD1 agrees at 7 bases. After removal of 5 bases from V and 1 base from J, the junction contained 7 bases not matched to a gene. The CDR3 covers 15 residues. From germline, CDR1 is SNHLY and CDR2 FYNNEI. The CDR3 DNA sequence: TGTGCCAGCAGTAGGGGGCCAGGGGGCCAAGAGACCCAGTACTTC. Translation: CASSRGPGGQETQYF.

This clonotype has ten or more counts. Being off target in a library aimed at alpha chains, this beta chain has a size of little meaning. This sequence joins TRBV23-1 and TRBJ2-2, with D unclear. TRBV23-1 is treated as an ORF (open reading frame) with a function not yet certain. The CDR3 length is 17 residues. The V end lost 1 base, the J end lost 2 bases, and 14 bases lay between the germline ends. The DNA for the CDR3 is TGCGCCAGCAGTCAATTCCCCTTTACGGGTAACACCGGGGAGCTGTTTTTT. This codes for CASSQFPFTGNTGELFF.

This clonotype is medium-sized. The library was built for alpha chains, so this beta chain is an off-target read and its size means little. The chain recombines TRBV10-3 with TRBJ1-5; 8 bases fit TRBD1. Per germline, CDR1 ENHRY and CDR2 SYGVKD. The CDR3 has 16 residues. The trim removed 0 bases at V and 5 bases at J, leaving 6 bases unmatched. The CDR3, as DNA: TGTGCCATCAGTGAGTCCCACGGACAGGGTGATCAGCCCCAGCATTTT. Its translation: CAISESHGQGDQPQHF.

By its share, this clonotype is medium-sized. This beta chain slipped into a library made for alpha chains as a stray read, so its size is not meaningful. V usage is TRBV7-2 and J usage is TRBJ2-3; D is unresolved. The germline CDR1 and CDR2 sequences are SGHTA and FQGNSA. The CDR3 consists of 12 residues. V lost 2 bases to trimming and J lost 4 bases, with 4 bases between them. The CDR3 is CASSLFSDTQYF. The DNA of the CDR3 is TGTGCCAGCAGCTTATTCTCAGATACGCAGTATTTT.

As to this clonotype: The germline gene is not matched at one end of the junction; a read error may be the cause. As an off-target read in a library built for alpha chains, this beta chain has a frequency of little significance. The chain couples TRBV3-1 to TRBJ2-1, with D uncertain. The germline V gene has CDR1 LGHDT and CDR2 YNNKEL (reference sequence). The CDR3 sequence is 15 residues long. This CDR3 reads CVSSQGTGPRNEQFF. The CDR3 nucleotides read TGTGTCAGCAGCCAAGGTACCGGCCCCCGGAATGAGCAGTTCTTC.

Relative to its sample, this clonotype is medium-sized. This beta chain lies outside the target of a library built for alpha chains; its clone size means little. J is TRBJ2-2 and V is TRBV30; TRBD2 aligns across 10 bases. The germline CDR1 and CDR2 sequences are GTSNPN and SVGIG (reference sequence). The trim removed 8 bases at V and 5 bases at J, leaving 11 bases unmatched. The CDR3 is 15 amino acids. This chain's CDR3 is CALKRGAGGTGELFF. The CDR3 bases are TGTGCCCTCAAGAGGGGAGCGGGAGGGACCGGGGAGCTGTTTTTT.

By share of the sample, this clonotype is medium-sized (0.01 to 0.1%). This beta chain is a stray sequence in a library constructed for alpha chains; its clone size is not meaningful. The rearrangement joins TRBV11-3 to TRBJ1-1; TRBD1 is a possible D gene (5 bases). Germline V gene lookup returns CDR1 SGHNT and CDR2 YENEEA. V was clipped by 1 base and J by 5 bases, with 8 bases between them. The CDR3 runs 13 residues. The CDR3 DNA reads as TGTGCCAGCAGCTTAGGGGGGTTTACTGAAGCTTTCTTT. This translates into CASSLGGFTEAFF.

This clonotype rates as medium-sized. Because this beta chain is a stray read in a library intended to capture alpha chains, its abundance should not be given much weight. The chain carries TRBV5-1 and TRBJ2-1; TRBD1 matches 9 bases. CDR3 size: 14 residues. Germline loops: CDR1 SGHRS, CDR2 YFSETQ. The V gene end was trimmed by 1 base and the J gene end by 7 bases; junction bases not matched to a gene: 3. This CDR3 is CASSLRQGDNEQFF. CDR3 DNA sequence: TGCGCCAGCAGCTTGCGACAGGGGGATAATGAGCAGTTCTTC.

The sample holds a few counts of this clonotype. This beta chain is an off-target read within a library intended for alpha chains, so its frequency means little. This sequence joins TRBV7-9 and TRBJ2-6; 9 positions agree with TRBD2. Germline assignment: CDR1 SEHNR and CDR2 FQNEAQ (reference sequence). This CDR3 comprises 19 residues. The trim removed 7 bases at V and 1 base at J, leaving 14 bases unmatched. CDR3 coding DNA: TGTGCCAGCAACCTAAATAGTAGACTAGCGGTTTCTGGGGCCAACGTCCTGACTTTC. Protein product: CASNLNSRLAVSGANVLTF.

By sample share, this clonotype is medium-sized. An end of the junction does not agree with germline; a read error may underlie this. This beta chain lies outside the target of a library built for alpha chains; its clone size means little. The chain couples TRBV7-7 to TRBJ2-1, with D possibly called TRBD1 or TRBD2 (5 bases each). Germline CDR1 reads SSHAT; CDR2 reads FNYEAQ (reference sequence). The CDR3 runs to 15 residues. CDR3: CASSSGTRGRNEQFF. The CDR3 coding sequence is TGTGCTAGCAGCTCCGGGACCCGCGGACGGAATGAGCAGTTCTTC.

This clonotype was observed many times. The library was built for alpha chains, so this beta chain is an off-target read and its size means little. The V gene is TRBV7-2, the J gene TRBJ2-1; 14 nucleotides align to TRBD2. The CDR3 is 15 amino acids. In germline, CDR1 is SGHTA, CDR2 FQGNSA. V was clipped by 5 bases and J by 7 bases; unmatched bases: 4. The CDR3: CASSQGLAGGNEQFF. CDR3 coding DNA: TGTGCCAGCAGCCAAGGACTAGCGGGAGGTAATGAGCAGTTCTTC.

This clonotype counts as medium-sized (0.01 to 0.1%). A library prepared for alpha chains yielded this beta chain as an off-target read; its size is of little meaning. This chain uses TRBV28 with TRBJ2-2; TRBD2 is a possible D gene (5 bases). The V end was cut by 5 bases, the J end by 0 bases, with 13 bases between. Germline-derived CDR1 and CDR2 are MDHEN and SYDVKM. The CDR3 has 16 residues. CDR3 nucleotide sequence: TGTGCCAGCAGTCCGGGGTTGGGTACGAACACCGGGGAGCTGTTTTTT. Translation gives CASSPGLGTNTGELFF.

This clonotype is deemed medium-sized. This beta chain came through as a stray read in a library set up for alpha chains, and its size says little. This sequence joins TRBV28 and TRBJ2-2; the D gene is possibly TRBD1 (5 bases). Germline V gives CDR1 MDHEN, CDR2 SYDVKM. CDR3 length equals 15 residues. V lost 5 bases and J lost 3, with 13 bases in between. The DNA of the CDR3 is TGTGCCAGCAGTGGGAAGACAGAAGACACCGGGGAGCTGTTTTTT. As protein: CASSGKTEDTGELFF. The variable domain in full, completed from reference TRBV28 and TRBJ2-2, reads DVKVTQSSRYLVKRTGEKVFLECVQDMDHENMFWYRQDPGLGLRLIYFSYDVKMKEKGDIPEGYSVSREKKERFSLILESASTNQTSMYLCASSGKTEDTGELFFGEGSRLTVL.

About this clonotype itself: This beta chain is off target for a library built for alpha chains, so its abundance means little. The chain uses TRBV12-3 or TRBV12-4 and TRBJ1-1; TRBD1 aligns across 7 bases. The CDR3 extends over 14 amino acids. With V trimmed by 3 bases and J by 1 base, 2 bases remained unmatched. The CDR3 region has the DNA TGTGCCAGCAGTTTTGGACAGGAGAACACTGAAGCTTTCTTT. It codes for CASSFGQENTEAFF.